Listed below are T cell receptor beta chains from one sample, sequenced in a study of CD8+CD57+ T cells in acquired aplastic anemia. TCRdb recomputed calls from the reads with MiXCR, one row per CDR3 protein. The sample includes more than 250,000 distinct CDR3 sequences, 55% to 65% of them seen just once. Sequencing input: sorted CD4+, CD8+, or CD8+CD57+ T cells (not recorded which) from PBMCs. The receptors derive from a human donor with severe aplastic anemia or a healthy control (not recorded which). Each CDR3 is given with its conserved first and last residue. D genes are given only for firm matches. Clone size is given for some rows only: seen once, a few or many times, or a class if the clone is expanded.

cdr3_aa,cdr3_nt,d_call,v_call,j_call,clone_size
CASIERGSDTQYF,TGTGCCAGCATTGAGCGGGGGTCAGATACGCAGTATTTT,TRBD2,TRBV25-1,TRBJ2-3,NA
CSARGDTQYF,TGCAGTGCTAGGGGTGATACGCAGTATTTT,NA,TRBV20-1,TRBJ2-3,NA
CASSSAGTDSYEQYF,TGTGCCAGCAGCTCCGCCGGGACGGATTCCTACGAGCAGTACTTC,NA,TRBV7-6,TRBJ2-7,few
CASSLFRRYNSPLHF,TGCGCCAGCAGCTTGTTTCGGCGGTATAATTCACCCCTCCACTTT,NA,TRBV5-1,TRBJ1-6,many
CASSRLAEGEQYF,TGTGCCAGCAGCCGACTAGCGGAAGGCGAGCAGTACTTC,TRBD2,TRBV11-2,TRBJ2-7,few
CSVAGYNEQFF,TGCAGCGTTGCTGGGTACAATGAGCAGTTCTTC,NA,TRBV29-1,TRBJ2-1,once
CSAERIDRVGEQYF,TGCAGTGCGGAAAGAATTGACCGAGTTGGCGAGCAGTACTTC,NA,TRBV20-1,TRBJ2-7,NA
CASRGVRGEGNQPQHF,TGTGCCAGCAGGGGGGTGCGGGGGGAAGGCAATCAGCCCCAGCATTTT,NA,TRBV27,TRBJ1-5,many
CASSNTGGHLEAGNTIYF,TGTGCCAGCAGTAATACAGGGGGGCACCTTGAGGCTGGAAACACCATATATTTT,TRBD1,TRBV7-9,TRBJ1-3,NA
CASSLRLSTGYNEQFF,TGTGCCAGCAGCTTAAGGTTGTCGACAGGTTACAATGAGCAGTTCTTC,NA,TRBV7-6,TRBJ2-1,few
CASIRTGENSPLHF,TGTGCCAGTATAAGGACAGGGGAGAATTCACCCCTCCACTTT,TRBD1,TRBV19,TRBJ1-6,few
CSVEKGQGIGNGYTF,TGCAGCGTTGAAAAGGGACAGGGGATTGGCAATGGCTACACCTTC,TRBD1,TRBV29-1,TRBJ1-2,NA
CASSPLQGGVGTEAFF,TGTGCCAGCAGCCCCCTACAGGGAGGCGTCGGCACTGAAGCTTTCTTT,NA,TRBV6-5,TRBJ1-1,many
CSARVTTQGDQPQYF,TGCAGTGCTAGAGTCACCACACAAGGGGATCAGCCCCAGTACTTC,NA,TRBV20-1,TRBJ2-5,few
CASSLDPDQETQYF,TGTGCCAGCAGCTTAGACCCAGACCAAGAGACCCAGTACTTC,NA,TRBV7-8,TRBJ2-5,few
CASSLGRRLAGGGEQFF,TGTGCCAGCAGCTTAGGTCGTCGACTAGCGGGGGGAGGTGAGCAGTTCTTC,TRBD2,TRBV7-8,TRBJ2-1,NA
CATSVQGVDQPQHF,TGTGCCACCAGTGTTCAGGGGGTAGACCAGCCCCAGCATTTT,TRBD1,TRBV24-1,TRBJ1-5,few
CSVDRSEQYF,TGCAGCGTTGATCGGTCAGAGCAGTACTTC,NA,TRBV29-1,TRBJ2-7,NA
CASSLAQTANYGYTF,TGTGCCAGCAGCTTAGCGCAGACAGCTAACTATGGCTACACCTTC,NA,TRBV7-9,TRBJ1-2,NA
CASSGSSGGPQETQYF,TGTGCCAGTAGTGGATCTAGCGGGGGGCCTCAAGAGACCCAGTACTTC,TRBD2,TRBV19,TRBJ2-5,many
CASSVVRAPYWGLFF,TGTGCCAGCAGCGTAGTTCGGGCTCCATATTGGGGGCTGTTTTTT,NA,TRBV9,TRBJ2-2,many
CASRGRVGEQYF,TGTGCCAGTCGTGGGAGGGTTGGCGAGCAGTACTTC,TRBD2,TRBV19,TRBJ2-7,once
CASSLGQYSNQPQHF,TGTGCCAGCAGTTTAGGGCAATATAGCAATCAGCCCCAGCATTTT,NA,TRBV12-3/TRBV12-4,TRBJ1-5,many
CAIGGRTARSPLHF,TGTGCCATCGGGGGTAGGACAGCCCGGTCACCCCTCCACTTT,NA,TRBV10-3,TRBJ1-6,NA
CATSDLDNLAFF,TGTGCCACCAGTGATTTGGACAATTTAGCTTTCTTT,NA,TRBV24-1,TRBJ1-1,many
CASSQAGEYGYTF,TGTGCCAGTAGCCAGGCAGGGGAGTATGGCTACACCTTC,NA,TRBV19,TRBJ1-2,NA
CASSSTGAGTEAFF,TGTGCCAGCAGCTCCACCGGGGCCGGCACTGAAGCTTTCTTT,NA,TRBV5-6,TRBJ1-1,many
CASSLTGNPHGYTF,TGTGCCAGCAGCTTAACAGGGAATCCGCATGGCTACACCTTC,NA,TRBV5-6,TRBJ1-2,many
CAISTWGQGHSYEQYF,TGTGCCATCAGCACATGGGGGCAGGGCCACTCCTACGAGCAGTACTTC,NA,TRBV10-3,TRBJ2-7,many
CASSESGIYGYTF,TGTGCCAGCAGTGAAAGCGGGATATATGGCTACACCTTC,NA,TRBV2,TRBJ1-2,few
CASSAGQEEYF,TGTGCCAGCAGCGCGGGACAGGAAGAGTACTTC,TRBD1,TRBV7-9,TRBJ2-7,once
CAISGDGDRASTDTQYF,TGTGCCATCAGTGGGGACGGGGACCGAGCTAGCACAGATACGCAGTATTTT,NA,TRBV10-3,TRBJ2-3,many
CASSIVSGGPEAFF,TGTGCCAGTAGTATAGTCAGTGGCGGGCCTGAAGCTTTCTTT,NA,TRBV19,TRBJ1-1,NA
CSVEVPHGSNTEAFF,TGCAGCGTTGAAGTCCCGCATGGTTCGAACACTGAAGCTTTCTTT,NA,TRBV29-1,TRBJ1-1,NA
CAISESIRDRVGYEQYF,TGTGCCATCAGTGAGTCGATCCGGGACAGGGTCGGGTACGAGCAGTACTTC,TRBD1,TRBV10-3,TRBJ2-7,NA
CASSQVGLAGETQYF,TGCGCCAGCAGCCAAGTTGGGCTAGCGGGGGAGACCCAGTACTTC,TRBD2,TRBV4-3,TRBJ2-5,NA
CASSGHGLAGTQHF,TGTGCCAGCAGTGGCCACGGACTGGCCGGGACCCAGCATTTT,NA,TRBV25-1,TRBJ1-5,NA
CSVRRRNGHLATDTQYF,TGCAGTGTCCGGAGGAGAAACGGACACTTAGCCACAGATACGCAGTATTTT,NA,TRBV20-1,TRBJ2-3,NA
CATTTTPYTEQFF,TGCGCCACTACCACGACACCCTACACTGAGCAGTTCTTC,NA,TRBV10-2,TRBJ2-1,NA
CASSRGGTWNSPLHF,TGTGCCAGCAGCCGAGGGGGGACATGGAATTCACCCCTCCACTTT,NA,TRBV4-2,TRBJ1-6,NA
CASSYIAGMAYKQYF,TGTGCCAGCAGCTACATAGCGGGGATGGCCTACAAGCAGTACTTC,TRBD2,TRBV7-6,TRBJ2-7,NA
CASSLGRRLAARENQYF,TGTGCCAGCAGCTTAGGTCGTCGACTAGCGGCGCGAGAGAACCAGTACTTC,TRBD2,TRBV7-2,TRBJ2-5,NA
CASSKTSNYEQYF,TGTGCCAGCAGCAAGACTAGCAACTACGAGCAGTACTTC,TRBD2,TRBV11-2,TRBJ2-7,many
CAISESTSGVGETQYF,TGTGCCATCAGTGAGTCGACTAGCGGGGTAGGAGAGACCCAGTACTTC,TRBD2,TRBV10-3,TRBJ2-5,NA
CASSYLGAETQYF,TGTGCCAGCAGCTACCTGGGGGCAGAGACCCAGTACTTC,NA,TRBV7-2,TRBJ2-5,NA
CASGLTIQDQYF,TGTGCCAGCGGCCTGACAATCCAGGACCAGTACTTC,NA,TRBV9,TRBJ2-7,NA
CSAREGQMWEKLFF,TGCAGTGCTAGAGAGGGACAGATGTGGGAAAAACTGTTTTTT,TRBD1,TRBV20-1,TRBJ1-4,many
CASSVVGTGGSQYF,TGTGCCAGCAGCGTAGTTGGGACAGGGGGCTCGCAGTATTTT,TRBD1,TRBV9,TRBJ2-3,NA
CASSVRTSVSTDTQYF,TGTGCCAGCAGCGTAAGGACTAGCGTGAGCACAGATACGCAGTATTTT,TRBD2,TRBV9,TRBJ2-3,many
CASSFLASYNEQFF,TGTGCCAGCAGCTTTCTAGCCTCCTACAATGAGCAGTTCTTC,NA,TRBV11-2,TRBJ2-1,NA
CASSYGTGSNEQYF,TGTGCCAGCAGTTACGGGACAGGGTCTAACGAGCAGTACTTC,TRBD1,TRBV6-5,TRBJ2-7,many
CASSGGQYYEQYF,TGTGCCAGCAGCGGAGGACAGTACTACGAGCAGTACTTC,NA,TRBV2,TRBJ2-7,few
CSATRSGRILNQPQHF,TGCAGTGCTACACGATCGGGACGGATCTTAAATCAGCCCCAGCATTTT,NA,TRBV20-1,TRBJ1-5,NA
CASSLGTSGGRSYEQYF,TGTGCCAGCAGCTTGGGGACTAGCGGGGGACGCTCCTACGAGCAGTACTTC,TRBD2,TRBV7-8,TRBJ2-7,NA
CASSVDLSSEPQHF,TGTGCCAGCAGCGTAGATCTGAGTTCGGAGCCCCAGCATTTT,NA,TRBV9,TRBJ1-5,NA